This T cell receptor (beta chain) was documented in a study of T cells in localized non-small cell lung cancer. Whole-study findings and limits: Of the top 100 tumor clones, median around 60 were in adjacent lung, approximately 28 among its top 100. Among the tissues sampled, uninvolved adjacent lung had the highest T cell clonality, above tumor. Heterogeneity is still possible, as just one tumor region was sequenced.

Clones were read by immunoSEQ multiplex PCR, and TCRdb kept only the in-frame ones, dropping some. Of 10,000 to 13,000 clones listed, 70% to 80% were seen once; the top ten hold about 31%. Note on this clone: Its antigen is unknown.

The sequencing used peripheral blood, collected before any cancer treatment. This TCR derives from a male donor aged 60 or over with stage I lung adenocarcinoma.

CDR3 in amino acids: CASSLDPAGGLQETQYF. DNA of the CDR3: TGTGCCAGCAGCTTGGACCCAGCGGGGGGATTGCAAGAGACCCAGTACTTC. V usage is TRBV5-5 and J usage is TRBJ2-5; 9 bases line up with TRBD2. The CDR3 covers 17 residues. Trimming cost V 0 bases and J 2 bases; bases outside gene matches: 8. Germline CDR1 SGHKS, CDR2 YYEKEE (reference sequence).